This is a list of T cell receptor beta chains from one sample in a study of somatic mutations in cytotoxic T cells in rheumatoid arthritis. Only in-frame clones appear in the TCRdb table, and some are missing; sequencing was by immunoSEQ multiplex PCR. The profile shows around 29,000 clones, around 83% of them singletons. Specimen: CD8+ T cells sorted from blood. The source is an adult with rheumatoid arthritis. The CDR3 runs from the conserved cysteine through the conserved F or W. A D gene is named only where the DNA matches it firmly. A row's size may be missing; if present it is once, few, many or a size class.

V: TRBV13; size: .; D: .; J: TRBJ1-1; CDR3: CASSLGQNTEAFF; DNA: TGTGCCAGCAGCTTAGGGCAGAACACTGAAGCTTTCTTT
V: TRBV9; size: .; D: .; J: TRBJ1-1; CDR3: CASSPGGAGTEAFF; DNA: TGTGCCAGCAGCCCGGGGGGCGCGGGCACTGAAGCTTTCTTT
V: TRBV30; size: .; D: .; J: TRBJ1-1; CDR3: CAWKANTEAFF; DNA: TGTGCCTGGAAGGCGAACACTGAAGCTTTCTTT
V: TRBV7-9; size: few; D: .; J: TRBJ1-5; CDR3: CASNNAAGDQPQHF; DNA: TGTGCCAGCAACAACGCGGCAGGTGATCAGCCCCAGCATTTT
V: TRBV7-8; size: .; D: TRBD1; J: TRBJ1-5; CDR3: CASSVTGRSNQPQHF; DNA: TGTGCCAGCAGCGTGACAGGGCGGAGCAATCAGCCCCAGCATTTT
V: TRBV11-2; size: .; D: .; J: TRBJ2-3; CDR3: CASSPHGGPADTQYF; DNA: TGTGCCAGCAGCCCTCACGGGGGGCCGGCAGATACGCAGTATTTT
V: TRBV11-3; size: .; D: .; J: TRBJ2-1; CDR3: CASLNHAYNEQFF; DNA: TGTGCCAGCTTAAATCATGCCTACAATGAGCAGTTCTTC
V: TRBV2; size: few; D: TRBD2; J: TRBJ2-7; CDR3: CASSVAGPYEQYF; DNA: TGTGCCAGCAGTGTAGCGGGTCCCTACGAGCAGTACTTC
V: TRBV4-1; size: .; D: TRBD2; J: TRBJ2-4; CDR3: CASSPPGAGAAKNIQYF; DNA: TGCGCCAGCAGCCCCCCCGGAGCGGGGGCCGCCAAAAACATTCAGTACTTC
V: TRBV10-3; size: .; D: TRBD1; J: TRBJ2-5; CDR3: CAISQGQVLEETQYF; DNA: TGTGCCATCAGCCAAGGACAGGTCCTGGAGGAGACCCAGTACTTC